The present TCR beta chain was sequenced within a study of technical replicates of blood from a handful of donors. This clone was seen just once. Clones were sequenced by immunoSEQ multiplex PCR, and TCRdb holds only the in-frame ones, with some missing. In the table there are tens of thousands of clones, just under 95% of which are singletons. From germline, CDR1 is LNHNV and CDR2 YYDKDF (reference sequence). The length of the CDR3 is 16 residues. V dropped 5 bases and J dropped 3; count of bases not matched to a gene: 8. Sample: PBMCs. This TCR was recovered from a human donor in good health. Some clones in this sample may be carry-over from other donors' samples. The chain joins TRBV15 to TRBJ1-3, with 9 bases that match TRBD1. The DNA for the CDR3 is TGTGCCACCAGCCCACGGACAGGGGCTTATGGAAACACCATATATTTT. This translates into CATSPRTGAYGNTIYF.